This T cell receptor beta chain was captured by sequencing in a study of early T cells in non-severe SARS-CoV-2 infection. At the level of the study: Sequencing targeted bulk RNA from unsorted whole blood, leaving chains unpaired.

The TCR library protocol attached unique molecular identifiers to the individual cDNA molecules. TCRdb re-called the 5' RACE reads with MiXCR, one entry per CDR3 protein. This table holds about 63,000 distinct CDR3 sequences, 10% to 15% found once. CDR1 is MGHRA, CDR2 YSYEKL, per germline. The trim removed 3 bases at V and 8 bases at J, leaving 9 bases unmatched. This CDR3 spans 15 amino acids. The sample consisted of whole blood. The chain recombines TRBV4-1 with TRBJ1-4, with 7 bases lining up with TRBD1. This clonotype was sampled from an adult who was a healthcare worker with PCR-confirmed SARS-CoV-2 infection or an uninfected control (not recorded which). In DNA form, the CDR3 reads TGCGCCAGCAGCCAGGCTCGGACAGGAGACGAAAAACTGTTTTTT. This encodes CASSQARTGDEKLFF.